The 21 T cell receptor beta chains listed next were all sequenced from one sample in a study of CD8 T cells in ankylosing spondylitis (dated by TCRdb to about 2017). Libraries were prepared through 5' RACE. The reads were generated on an Illumina HiSeq 2500. TCRdb reworked the public reads: Q25 trimming with fastp, MiXCR clone assembly, productive beta chains retained. A single entry per CDR3 protein holds the most common genes and DNA from its merged rows. This sample holds more than 300,000 distinct CDR3 sequences; 9.5% to 13% were observed only once. The leading ten clones occupy more than 7% of the sample. Sequencing was performed on blood, either unsorted or a sorted T cell fraction (not recorded which). The receptors come from a female donor with ankylosing spondylitis or in good health (not recorded which).

This clonotype appeared many times. V and J are TRBV6-1 and TRBJ1-1; D unresolved. The CDR3 covers 14 residues. Between the trimmed V and J ends, which lost 10 bases and 1 base, there was a span of 16 bases. CDR1 and CDR2 from the germline V gene are MNHNS and SASEGT. CDR3 nucleotide sequence: TGTGCCACCTCGACTGACGTTTGGAACACTGAAGCTTTCTTT. As protein: CATSTDVWNTEAFF.

This CDR3 is CASSSVAGDPYNEQFF. The CDR3 DNA follows: TGTGCCAGCAGTTCCGTAGCGGGAGACCCCTACAATGAGCAGTTCTTC. V and J are TRBV28 and TRBJ2-1; 9 nucleotides agree with TRBD2. Germline lookup yields CDR1 MDHEN and CDR2 SYDVKM. V was clipped by 4 bases and J by 2 bases; unmatched bases: 6. The CDR3 runs to 16 residues.

V gene TRBV9 combines with J gene TRBJ2-4; 7 bases align to TRBD2. CDR3 length: 16 residues. Germline trimming cut 4 bases from V and 1 base from J; bases unmatched to any gene: 8. Germline V gene data show CDR1 as SGDLS and CDR2 as YYNGEE. The CDR3 is CASSPTVGGAKNIQYF. CDR3 bases: TGTGCCAGCAGCCCCACGGTGGGAGGGGCCAAAAACATTCAGTACTTC.

Ten or more counts support this clonotype. The chain uses TRBV25-1 and TRBJ2-2; possible D gene TRBD1, 5 bases. Looked up from germline, CDR1 is MGHDK and CDR2 is SYGVNS. The CDR3 runs 15 residues. Trimming pared 8 bases from V and 4 bases from J, leaving 17 bases between. CDR3 nucleotide sequence: TGTGCCAGCCGGGCCACGACAGATACCACCGGGGAGCTGTTTTTT. The encoded protein is CASRATTDTTGELFF.

The J gene is TRBJ2-3, the V gene TRBV6-2 or TRBV6-3; D perhaps matches TRBD2 (5 bases). The CDR3 has 13 amino acids. CDR1 is MNHEY and CDR2 is SVGEGT in the germline V gene. The V end lost 4 bases, the J end lost 6 bases, and 11 bases lay between the germline ends. CDR3 in amino acids: CASSSRETDTQYF. The DNA of the CDR3 is TGTGCCAGCAGTTCGAGGGAGACGGATACGCAGTATTTT.

This clonotype occurred many times. The genes are TRBV10-3 and TRBJ2-3, with D perhaps matching TRBD2 (6 bases). Germline lookup yields CDR1 ENHRY and CDR2 SYGVKD. The CDR3 is 12 amino acids. V lost 5 bases, J lost 4 bases, and 7 bases lay in between. The CDR3, as DNA: TGTGCCATCAGTTTAGCGGCAGATACGCAGTATTTT. Translation gives CAISLAADTQYF.

The chain uses TRBV7-8 and TRBJ2-5; D perhaps matches TRBD2 (5 bases). This CDR3 comprises 14 residues. Trimming took 4 bases from V and 2 from J, leaving 11 bases between them. The V gene's germline CDR1 is SGHVS and CDR2 FQNEAQ. As DNA, the CDR3 is TGTGCCAGCAGCTCTAGGAGGACTCAAGAGACCCAGTACTTC. It codes for CASSSRRTQETQYF. The full variable domain, rest sourced from reference TRBV7-8 and TRBJ2-5, is GAGVSQSPRYKVAKRGQDVALRCDPISGHVSLFWYQQALGQGPEFLTYFQNEAQLDKSGLPSDRFFAERPEGSVSTLKIQRTQQEDSAVYLCASSSRRTQETQYFGPGTRLLVL.

This clonotype was recorded many times. The V gene is TRBV20-1, the J gene TRBJ1-5; TRBD1 matches at 7 bases. V dropped 6 bases and J dropped 2; count of bases not matched to a gene: 7. CDR1 DFQATT and CDR2 SNEGSKA come from the germline V gene (reference sequence). The CDR3 loop spans 14 amino acids. The CDR3, as DNA: TGCAGTGCGGGGACAGTTCTTGGCAATCAGCCCCAGCATTTT. This translates into CSAGTVLGNQPQHF.

This clonotype showed up many times. CDR3 loop: CASSFQTGPFEQYF. The DNA of the CDR3 is TGTGCCAGCAGCTTCCAGACAGGGCCATTCGAGCAGTACTTC. The genes are TRBV12-3 or TRBV12-4 and TRBJ2-7; 7 bases are a match to TRBD1. J was trimmed by 6 bases and V by 6 bases; bases with no gene match: 11. The CDR3 is made up of 14 amino acids.

This rearrangement joins TRBV19 to TRBJ1-2; D is uncertain. Trimming removed 4 bases from V and 7 bases from J, with 19 bases in between. The CDR3 totals 15 residues. The germline gives CDR1 LNHDA, CDR2 SQIVND (reference sequence). CDR3 nucleotides: TGTGCCAGTAGTACCCGGGCCACACCCTTGGGTGGCTACACCTTC. It yields the protein CASSTRATPLGGYTF.

This clonotype has just a few counts. The rearrangement uses TRBV20-1 and TRBJ2-2; maybe TRBD1 (5 bases). Trimming left V 4 bases short and J 0 bases short, with 6 bases between. Germline V gene sequence: CDR1 DFQATT, CDR2 SNEGSKA (reference sequence). The CDR3 has 13 residues. CDR3 sequence: CSAKGPNTGELFF. The CDR3 DNA follows: TGCAGTGCTAAGGGGCCGAACACCGGGGAGCTGTTTTTT.

This clonotype has a count of ten or more. The chain joins TRBV12-3 or TRBV12-4 to TRBJ2-1; TRBD1 agrees at 7 bases. The CDR3 spans 15 residues. V dropped 6 bases and J dropped 4; count of bases not matched to a gene: 9. In DNA, the CDR3 is TGTGCCAGCAGCTCCTCGCCGGGACAGTACAATGAGCAGTTCTTC. Its protein product is CASSSSPGQYNEQFF.

The V gene is TRBV7-2, the J gene TRBJ2-7; 8 bases are a match to TRBD2. J lost 0 bases, V lost 1 base, and 2 bases had no gene match. The CDR3 loop spans 15 amino acids. Germline V gene data show CDR1 as SGHTA and CDR2 as FQGNSA. For the CDR3, the DNA is TGTGCCAGCAGCTTAGTCGGGGGGGTCTCCTACGAGCAGTACTTC. Its protein is CASSLVGGVSYEQYF.

This clonotype has a handful of counts. V usage is TRBV5-1 and J usage is TRBJ1-1; no definite D call. Germline-derived CDR1 and CDR2 are SGHRS and YFSETQ. The CDR3 extends over 14 amino acids. V shed 2 bases and J shed 0 bases, with 8 bases lying between them. CDR3 in DNA: TGCGCCAGCAGCTTAGGTCCGGTGAACACTGAAGCTTTCTTT. Protein sequence: CASSLGPVNTEAFF.

This clonotype has just a few counts. CDR3 nucleotide sequence: TGTGCCATCAGTGACCAGTCGAAACAGGGTCCTAGCACAGATACGCAGTATTTT. The encoded protein is CAISDQSKQGPSTDTQYF. J is TRBJ2-3 and V is TRBV10-3, with a tentative D call TRBD1 (6 bases). In germline, CDR1 is ENHRY, CDR2 SYGVKD. This CDR3 is built from 18 residues. The V end was cut by 3 bases, the J end by 0 bases, with 19 bases between.

V usage is TRBV11-2 and J usage is TRBJ2-2; D is possibly TRBD1 (6 bases). The CDR3 totals 15 residues. Trimming took off 5 bases at V and 3 bases at J, with 13 bases between the two ends. CDR1 is SGHAT, CDR2 FQNNGV, per germline. CDR3 in amino acids: CASSLAGEYTGELFF. In DNA, the CDR3 is TGTGCCAGCAGCCTAGCAGGGGAATACACCGGGGAGCTGTTTTTT.

V and J are TRBV20-1 and TRBJ1-3, with D uncertain. This CDR3 comprises 16 residues. The ends were cut back, 0 bases at V and 0 bases at J, with 12 bases in the middle. Germline CDR1 and CDR2: DFQATT and SNEGSKA (reference sequence). The CDR3 protein is CSARDLQFSSGNTIYF. The CDR3 DNA reads TGCAGTGCTAGAGATCTCCAGTTCAGCTCTGGAAACACCATATATTTT.

This clonotype appeared a few times. The chain is built from TRBV5-1 and TRBJ2-6; no reliable D call. Germline CDR1 is SGHRS and CDR2 is YFSETQ. Between the trimmed V and J ends, which lost 2 bases and 6 bases, there was a span of 6 bases. The CDR3 has 13 residues. CDR3 sequence: CASSLSEANVLTF. The CDR3 DNA reads TGCGCCAGCAGCTTAAGTGAGGCCAACGTCCTGACTTTC.

This clonotype was seen at least ten times. The chain has TRBV5-1 and TRBJ1-1, with D tentatively TRBD1 (5 bases). The CDR3 has 14 residues. Trimming removed 5 bases from V and 3 bases from J, with 14 bases in between. The germline gives CDR1 SGHRS, CDR2 YFSETQ. As DNA, the CDR3 is TGCGCCAGCAGTTTGACAGCGAGCGACACTGAAGCTTTCTTT. The encoded protein is CASSLTASDTEAFF.

This clonotype was observed at least ten times. The chain has TRBV5-1 and TRBJ1-3; 7 bases are a match to TRBD1. After removal of 0 bases from V and 4 bases from J, the junction contained 4 bases not matched to a gene. Per germline, CDR1 SGHRS and CDR2 YFSETQ. This CDR3 spans 15 amino acids. The CDR3 nucleotides read TGCGCCAGCAGCTTGGACGGGGACAGAGGAAACACCATATATTTT. Protein: CASSLDGDRGNTIYF.

This clonotype was recorded at least ten times. This chain connects TRBV5-1 to TRBJ1-3; the D gene is possibly TRBD1 (5 bases). V lost 5 bases and J 1 base, leaving 13 bases between the germline ends. Germline V CDR1 and CDR2: SGHRS, YFSETQ. This CDR3 has 15 amino acids. The CDR3 bases are TGCGCCAGCAGTCCTGGGGGAGGTTCTGGAAACACCATATATTTT. Translating gives CASSPGGGSGNTIYF.